These T cell receptor beta chains were read from a single sample in a study of T cell responses to AZD1222 COVID-19 vaccine. Data came from immunoSEQ multiplex PCR; TCRdb stores just in-frame clones and leaves some out. The sample records 100,000 to 150,000 clones, about 93% being singletons. The sample here was peripheral blood, taken 28 days after the second AZD1222 dose. These receptors were taken from an adult who received the AZD1222 COVID-19 vaccine. The CDR3 runs from the conserved cysteine through the conserved F or W. The order of the fields is clone size, J gene, D gene, V gene, CDR3 protein, CDR3 DNA. D genes are given only for firm matches. Clone size appears in some rows only: once, few, many, or a class for an expanded clone.

NA | TRBJ2-1 | NA | TRBV14 | CASSHRTGAYNEQFF | TGTGCCAGCAGCCATAGAACGGGGGCCTACAATGAGCAGTTCTTC
NA | TRBJ1-1 | NA | TRBV4-3 | CASSPGHQRTEAFF | TGCGCCAGCAGCCCAGGGCACCAGCGGACTGAAGCTTTCTTT
once | TRBJ2-2 | NA | TRBV7-6 | CASSRQNTGELFF | TGTGCCAGCAGTCGACAGAACACCGGGGAGCTGTTTTTT
NA | TRBJ2-3 | NA | TRBV20-1 | CSASIRVVGTDTQYF | TGCAGTGCTAGTATCCGGGTTGTGGGCACAGATACGCAGTATTTT
NA | TRBJ1-1 | TRBD1 | TRBV4-1 | CASSQARGRGRMNTEAFF | TGCGCCAGCAGCCAAGCGAGGGGCAGGGGGCGGATGAACACTGAAGCTTTCTTT
NA | TRBJ2-5 | NA | TRBV5-1 | CASSLGGQETQYF | TGCGCCAGCAGCTTGGGCGGGCAAGAGACCCAGTACTTC
NA | TRBJ2-3 | NA | TRBV5-1 | CASSFPRTSSTDTQYF | TGCGCCAGCAGCTTTCCACGAACCTCTAGCACAGATACGCAGTATTTT
NA | TRBJ2-3 | NA | TRBV7-9 | CASSLYGGGTDTQYF | TGTGCCAGCAGCTTATACGGGGGTGGCACAGATACGCAGTATTTT
NA | TRBJ1-5 | NA | TRBV19 | CASSITRGNQPQHF | TGTGCCAGTAGTATTACGAGGGGGAATCAGCCCCAGCATTTT
NA | TRBJ2-4 | NA | TRBV13 | CASSSRGAGPKNIQYF | TGTGCCAGCAGCTCCAGGGGCGCCGGGCCCAAAAACATTCAGTACTTC
few | TRBJ2-1 | NA | TRBV15 | CATSRDQGSEQFF | TGTGCCACCAGCAGAGATCAGGGGAGTGAGCAGTTCTTC
NA | TRBJ2-5 | TRBD2 | TRBV7-9 | CASSFSSGRALGETQYF | TGTGCCAGCAGCTTTTCTAGCGGGAGGGCGCTGGGAGAGACCCAGTACTTC
NA | TRBJ2-3 | NA | TRBV20-1 | CSASLEGADTQYF | TGCAGTGCTAGTCTGGAGGGCGCAGATACGCAGTATTTT
NA | TRBJ2-2 | TRBD1 | TRBV5-1 | CASSLVGIRQGSTGELFF | TGCGCCAGCAGCTTGGTGGGAATAAGACAGGGTTCCACCGGGGAGCTGTTTTTT
NA | TRBJ1-4 | NA | TRBV6-5 | CASRPTDNEKLFF | TGTGCCAGCAGACCGACAGATAATGAAAAACTGTTTTTT
NA | TRBJ1-4 | NA | TRBV27 | CASSRGFGATNEKLFF | TGTGCCAGCAGTCGGGGGTTTGGGGCAACTAATGAAAAACTGTTTTTT
NA | TRBJ2-7 | TRBD2 | TRBV10-3 | CATEREGSYEQYF | TGTGCCACCGAGCGGGAGGGTTCCTACGAGCAGTACTTC
NA | TRBJ2-1 | NA | TRBV7-2 | CASSLVSTGVGMAYNEQFF | TGTGCCAGCAGCTTAGTGTCGACAGGTGTAGGTATGGCCTACAATGAGCAGTTCTTC
once | TRBJ2-7 | TRBD1 | TRBV6-1 | CASSVGTGGLSYEQYF | TGTGCCAGCAGTGTTGGGACAGGGGGTCTCTCCTACGAGCAGTACTTC
NA | TRBJ1-5 | NA | TRBV28 | CASAYRASNQPQHF | TGTGCCAGCGCCTACAGGGCCAGCAATCAGCCCCAGCATTTT
NA | TRBJ1-1 | NA | TRBV25-1 | CASTGGIDTEAFF | TGTGCCAGCACCGGGGGCATTGACACTGAAGCTTTCTTT
NA | TRBJ2-1 | NA | TRBV3-1/TRBV3-2 | CASSQTGKGVREQFF | TGTGCCAGCAGCCAAACGGGAAAGGGGGTTAGAGAGCAGTTCTTC
NA | TRBJ2-7 | NA | TRBV27 | CASVPSLAGAYEQYF | TGTGCCAGCGTACCTTCGTTGGCAGGGGCCTACGAGCAGTACTTC
NA | TRBJ1-2 | NA | TRBV5-4 | CASSLATSGSYGYTF | TGTGCCAGCAGCTTGGCTACCTCCGGTAGCTATGGCTACACCTTC
NA | TRBJ1-5 | TRBD1 | TRBV10-3 | CAISESLQGGNQPQHF | TGTGCCATCAGTGAGTCGTTACAGGGGGGCAATCAGCCCCAGCATTTT
NA | TRBJ1-6 | NA | TRBV7-9 | CASSLGNSPLHF | TGTGCCAGCAGCTTAGGGAATTCACCCCTCCACTTT
few | TRBJ2-1 | TRBD2 | TRBV5-6 | CASSRGLAGLSSYNEQFF | TGTGCCAGCAGCAGGGGACTAGCGGGTTTAAGCTCCTACAATGAGCAGTTCTTC